The subject of this entry is one T cell receptor beta chain. Patients in Seattle were enrolled during active infection, then followed longitudinally. These data originate in a study of blood T cell repertoires in COVID-19. Study summary: Some COVID-19 samples were acute and others convalescent; all came from the United States, Italy and Spain.

As originally analysed: Scientists estimated how many nucleated cells there were by amplifying reference gene primers. Clones were read by immunoSEQ multiplex PCR, and TCRdb kept only the in-frame ones, dropping some. The DNA was the basis for D and trimming; V, J and clone size are from that table. The table has under 85,000 clones, 65% to 90% seen once. This clonotype was obtained from a young man with COVID-19, enrolled during active disease. The sample comprised peripheral blood.

Written as DNA, the CDR3 is TGTGCCTGGAGCGCTACAGGGCGAGAGACCCAGTACTTC. Translating gives CAWSATGRETQYF. J is TRBJ2-5 and V is TRBV30, with a weak D call TRBD1 (6 bases). This CDR3 is built from 13 residues. V lost 3 bases to trimming and J lost 4 bases, with 12 bases between them. CDR1 and CDR2 from the germline V gene are GTSNPN and SVGIG (reference sequence).